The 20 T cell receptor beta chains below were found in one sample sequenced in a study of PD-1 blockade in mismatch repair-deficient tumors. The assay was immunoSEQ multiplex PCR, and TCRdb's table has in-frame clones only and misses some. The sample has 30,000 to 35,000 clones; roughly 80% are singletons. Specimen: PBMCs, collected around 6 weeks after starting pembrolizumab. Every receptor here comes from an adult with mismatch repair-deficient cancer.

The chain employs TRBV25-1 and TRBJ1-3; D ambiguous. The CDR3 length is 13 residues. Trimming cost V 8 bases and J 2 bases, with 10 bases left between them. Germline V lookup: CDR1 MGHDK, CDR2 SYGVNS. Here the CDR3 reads CASAPRAGNTIYF. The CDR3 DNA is TGTGCCAGCGCCCCGAGGGCTGGAAACACCATATATTTT.

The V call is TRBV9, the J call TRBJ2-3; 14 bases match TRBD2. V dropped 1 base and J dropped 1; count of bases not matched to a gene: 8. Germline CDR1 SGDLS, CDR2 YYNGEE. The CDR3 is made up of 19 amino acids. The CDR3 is CASSVSGTSGSVRTDTQYF. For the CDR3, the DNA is TGTGCCAGCAGCGTATCAGGGACTAGCGGGAGTGTTCGCACAGATACGCAGTATTTT. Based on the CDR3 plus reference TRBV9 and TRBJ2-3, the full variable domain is DSGVTQTPKHLITATGQRVTLRCSPRSGDLSVYWYQQSLDQGLQFLIQYYNGEERAKGNILERFSAQQFPDLHSELNLSSLELGDSALYFCASSVSGTSGSVRTDTQYFGPGTRLTVL.

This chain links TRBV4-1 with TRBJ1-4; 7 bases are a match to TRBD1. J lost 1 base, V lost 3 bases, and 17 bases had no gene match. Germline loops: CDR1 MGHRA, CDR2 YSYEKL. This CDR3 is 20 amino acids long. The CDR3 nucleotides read TGCGCCAGCAGCCAGGCCGTTTGGGGCGCTACAGGGGTAACTAATGAAAAACTGTTTTTT. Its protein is CASSQAVWGATGVTNEKLFF.

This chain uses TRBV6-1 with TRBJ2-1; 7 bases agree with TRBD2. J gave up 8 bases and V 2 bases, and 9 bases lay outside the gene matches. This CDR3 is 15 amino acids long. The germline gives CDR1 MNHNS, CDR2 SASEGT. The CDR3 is CASSELAEAEDEQFF. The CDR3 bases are TGTGCCAGCAGTGAACTAGCGGAGGCAGAGGATGAGCAGTTCTTC.

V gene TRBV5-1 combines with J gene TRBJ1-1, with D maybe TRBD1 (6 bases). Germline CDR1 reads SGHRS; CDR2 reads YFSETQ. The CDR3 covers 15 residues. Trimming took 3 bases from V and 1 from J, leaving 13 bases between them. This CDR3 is CASSSKTGTNTEAFF. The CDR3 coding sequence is TGCGCCAGCAGCTCGAAGACAGGAACGAACACTGAAGCTTTCTTT.

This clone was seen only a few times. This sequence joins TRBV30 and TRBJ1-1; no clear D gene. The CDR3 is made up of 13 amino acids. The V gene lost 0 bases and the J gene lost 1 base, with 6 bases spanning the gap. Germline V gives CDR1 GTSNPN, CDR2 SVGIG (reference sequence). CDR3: CAWSVRENTEAFF. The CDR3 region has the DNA TGTGCCTGGAGTGTACGGGAGAACACTGAAGCTTTCTTT.

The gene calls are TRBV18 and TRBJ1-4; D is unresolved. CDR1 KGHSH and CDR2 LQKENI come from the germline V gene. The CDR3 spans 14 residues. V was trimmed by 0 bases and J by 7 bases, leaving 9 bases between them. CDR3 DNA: TGTGCCAGCTCACCACCTCTACGGAGTGAAAAACTGTTTTTT. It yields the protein CASSPPLRSEKLFF. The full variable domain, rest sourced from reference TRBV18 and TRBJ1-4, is NAGVMQNPRHLVRRRGQEARLRCSPMKGHSHVYWYRQLPEEGLKFMVYLQKENIIDESGMPKERFSAEFPKEGPSILRIQQVVRGDSAAYFCASSPPLRSEKLFFGSGTQLSVL.

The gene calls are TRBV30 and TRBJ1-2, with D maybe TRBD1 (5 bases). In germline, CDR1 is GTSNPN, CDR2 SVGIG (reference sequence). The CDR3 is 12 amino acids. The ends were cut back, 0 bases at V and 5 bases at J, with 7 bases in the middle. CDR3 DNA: TGTGCCTGGAGTGTACGGGGGTATGGCTACACCTTC. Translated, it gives CAWSVRGYGYTF. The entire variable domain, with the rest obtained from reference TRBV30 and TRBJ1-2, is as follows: SQTIHQWPATLVQPVGSPLSLECTVEGTSNPNLYWYRQAAGRGLQLLFYSVGIGQISSEVPQNLSASRPQDRQFILSSKKLLLSDSGFYLCAWSVRGYGYTFGSGTRLTVV.

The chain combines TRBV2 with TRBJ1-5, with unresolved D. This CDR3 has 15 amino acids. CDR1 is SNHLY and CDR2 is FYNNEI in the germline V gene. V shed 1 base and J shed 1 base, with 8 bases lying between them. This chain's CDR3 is CASSEEGASNQPQHF. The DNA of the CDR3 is TGTGCCAGCAGTGAAGAGGGAGCCAGCAATCAGCCCCAGCATTTT. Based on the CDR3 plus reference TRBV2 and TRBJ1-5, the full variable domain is EPEVTQTPSHQVTQMGQEVILRCVPISNHLYFYWYRQILGQKVEFLVSFYNNEISEKSEIFDDQFSVERPDGSNFTLKIRSTKLEDSAMYFCASSEEGASNQPQHFGDGTRLSIL.

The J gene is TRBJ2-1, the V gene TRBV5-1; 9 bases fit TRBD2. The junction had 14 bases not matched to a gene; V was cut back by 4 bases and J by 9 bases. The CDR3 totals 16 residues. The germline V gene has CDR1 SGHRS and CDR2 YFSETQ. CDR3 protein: CASSQNLAGIFAEQFF. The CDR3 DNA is TGCGCCAGCAGCCAAAACCTAGCGGGAATATTCGCTGAGCAGTTCTTC.

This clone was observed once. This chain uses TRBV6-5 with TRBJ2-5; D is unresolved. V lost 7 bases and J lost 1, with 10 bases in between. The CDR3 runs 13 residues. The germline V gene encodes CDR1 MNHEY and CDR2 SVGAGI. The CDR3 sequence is CASKFHGQETQYF. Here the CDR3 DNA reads TGTGCCAGCAAGTTTCACGGCCAAGAGACCCAGTACTTC.

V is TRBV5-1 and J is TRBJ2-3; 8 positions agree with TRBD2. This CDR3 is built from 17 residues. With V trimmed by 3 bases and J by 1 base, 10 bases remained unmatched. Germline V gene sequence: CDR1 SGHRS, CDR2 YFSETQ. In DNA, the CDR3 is TGCGCCAGCAGCTGGGTAGGCCGGACTAGCCGCACAGATACGCAGTATTTT. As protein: CASSWVGRTSRTDTQYF.

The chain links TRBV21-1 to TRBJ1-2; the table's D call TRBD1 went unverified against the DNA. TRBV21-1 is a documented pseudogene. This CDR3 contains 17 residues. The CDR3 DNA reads TGTGCCAGCAGCCCCCCCGACACAGCTCACCCTTGCTACGGCTACACCTTC. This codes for CASSPPDTAHPCYGYTF.

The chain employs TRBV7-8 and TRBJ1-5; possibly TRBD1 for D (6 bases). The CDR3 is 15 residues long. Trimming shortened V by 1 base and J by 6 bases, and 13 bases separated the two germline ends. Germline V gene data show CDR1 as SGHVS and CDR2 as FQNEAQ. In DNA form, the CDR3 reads TGTGCCAGCAGCTTAGGCGGGGGGCAGGGTCAGCCCCAGCATTTT. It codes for CASSLGGGQGQPQHF.

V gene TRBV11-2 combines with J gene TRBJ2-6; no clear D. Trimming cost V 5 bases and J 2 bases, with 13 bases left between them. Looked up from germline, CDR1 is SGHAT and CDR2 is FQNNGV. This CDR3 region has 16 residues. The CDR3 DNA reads TGTGCCAGCAGCCGACAAAAACTCACTGGGGCCAACGTCCTGACTTTC. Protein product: CASSRQKLTGANVLTF. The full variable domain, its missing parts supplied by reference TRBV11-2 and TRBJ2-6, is EAGVAQSPRYKIIEKRQSVAFWCNPISGHATLYWYQQILGQGPKLLIQFQNNGVVDDSQLPKDRFSAERLKGVDSTLKIQPAKLEDSAVYLCASSRQKLTGANVLTFGAGSRLTVL.

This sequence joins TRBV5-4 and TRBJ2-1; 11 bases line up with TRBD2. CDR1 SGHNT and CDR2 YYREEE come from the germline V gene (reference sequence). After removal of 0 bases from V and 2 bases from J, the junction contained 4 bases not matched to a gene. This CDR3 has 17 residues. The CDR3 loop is CASSLEGTSGAYNEQFF. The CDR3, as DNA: TGTGCCAGCAGCTTGGAGGGGACTAGCGGAGCCTACAATGAGCAGTTCTTC.

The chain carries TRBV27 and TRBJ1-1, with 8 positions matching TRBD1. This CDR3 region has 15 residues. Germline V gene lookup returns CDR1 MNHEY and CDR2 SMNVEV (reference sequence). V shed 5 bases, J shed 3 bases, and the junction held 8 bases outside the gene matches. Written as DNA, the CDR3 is TGTGCCAGCAGTCCCGGGACAGGTTTCTACACTGAAGCTTTCTTT. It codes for CASSPGTGFYTEAFF.

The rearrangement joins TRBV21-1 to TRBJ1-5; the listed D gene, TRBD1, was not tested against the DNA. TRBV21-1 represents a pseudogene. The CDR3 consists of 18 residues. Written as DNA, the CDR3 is TGTGCCAGCAGCAAAGGGGACAGGGGGTTCCATAGCAATCAGCCCCAGCATTTT. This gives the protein CASSKGDRGFHSNQPQHF.

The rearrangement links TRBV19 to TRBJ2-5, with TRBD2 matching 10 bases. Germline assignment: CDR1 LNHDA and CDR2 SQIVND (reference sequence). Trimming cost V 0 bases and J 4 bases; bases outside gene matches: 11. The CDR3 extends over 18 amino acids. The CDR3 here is CASSIEAGLALGRETQYF. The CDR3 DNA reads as TGTGCCAGTAGTATAGAAGCGGGACTAGCGTTGGGGAGAGAGACCCAGTACTTC.

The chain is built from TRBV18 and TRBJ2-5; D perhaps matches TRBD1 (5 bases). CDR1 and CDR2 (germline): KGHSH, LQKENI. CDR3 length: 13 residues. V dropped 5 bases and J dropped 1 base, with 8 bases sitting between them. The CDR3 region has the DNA TGTGCCAGCTCATCCACAGGCCAAGAGACCCAGTACTTC. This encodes CASSSTGQETQYF.